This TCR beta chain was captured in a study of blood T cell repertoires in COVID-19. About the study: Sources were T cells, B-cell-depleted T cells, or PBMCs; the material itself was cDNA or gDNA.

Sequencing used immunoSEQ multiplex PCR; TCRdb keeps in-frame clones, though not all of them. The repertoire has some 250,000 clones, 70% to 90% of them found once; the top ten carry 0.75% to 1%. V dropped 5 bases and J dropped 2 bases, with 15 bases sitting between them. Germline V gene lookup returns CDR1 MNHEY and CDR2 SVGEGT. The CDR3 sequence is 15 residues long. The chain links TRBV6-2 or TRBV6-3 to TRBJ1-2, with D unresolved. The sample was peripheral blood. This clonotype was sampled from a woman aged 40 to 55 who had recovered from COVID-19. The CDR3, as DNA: TGTGCCAGCAGTCCCGGGAAGGGATACAACTATGGCTACACCTTC. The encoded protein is CASSPGKGYNYGYTF.